These 8 T cell receptor beta chains share one sample of origin, sequenced in a study of PD-L1 blockade in urothelial cancer. Noted time point: peripheral blood 6 weeks after treatment start. Data came from immunoSEQ multiplex PCR; TCRdb stores just in-frame clones and leaves some out. The sample has around 93,000 clones, around 78% seen once; the top ten hold under 9.5%. The source was PBMCs, collected around atezolizumab (anti-PD-L1) treatment. The receptor source for this set is a man in his 70s with urothelial cancer.

CDR3 amino acids: CASPAGTGSHEQYF. CDR3 coding DNA: TGTGCCAGCCCAGCCGGGACAGGGAGCCACGAGCAGTACTTC. The chain combines TRBV6-1 with TRBJ2-5, with TRBD1 matching over 9 bases. The DNA end is a closer match to TRBJ2-7, so the J assignment may be wrong. The CDR3 covers 14 residues. Germline-derived CDR1 and CDR2 are MNHNS and SASEGT.

This clone was found once. V gene TRBV2 combines with J gene TRBJ2-7; 9 nucleotides match TRBD1. The length of the CDR3 is 14 residues. J was trimmed by 3 bases and V by 7 bases; bases with no gene match: 7. Germline values: CDR1 SNHLY, CDR2 FYNNEI. The CDR3 DNA reads TGTGCCAGCATCCCCGGGACAGGGAACTACGAGCAGTACTTC. Translation gives CASIPGTGNYEQYF.

The rearrangement joins TRBV12-5 to TRBJ2-1; 8 nucleotides align to TRBD1. The CDR3 contains 14 residues. Germline lookup yields CDR1 LGHNT and CDR2 FRNRAP. After removal of 6 bases from V and 5 bases from J, the junction contained 6 bases not matched to a gene. The CDR3 region has the DNA TGTGCTAGTGGACTCGGACAGGGTAACAATGAGCAGTTCTTC. Translated, it gives CASGLGQGNNEQFF.

In this sample, this clone turned up once. The chain links TRBV5-1 to TRBJ1-1; a possible D gene is TRBD1 (6 bases). V gave up 0 bases and J gave up 0 bases, with 6 bases separating them. From germline, CDR1 is SGHRS and CDR2 YFSETQ. The CDR3 loop spans 14 amino acids. The CDR3 protein is CASSLGTVNTEAFF. CDR3 sequence (DNA): TGCGCCAGCAGCTTGGGGACAGTGAACACTGAAGCTTTCTTT.

The gene calls are TRBV7-9 and TRBJ1-1, with 7 bases lining up with TRBD1. This CDR3 has 13 amino acids. V trimming: 6 bases; J trimming: 5 bases; junction bases outside the gene matches: 6. Germline V CDR1 and CDR2: SEHNR, FQNEAQ (reference sequence). The CDR3 DNA reads TGTGCCAGCAGTCAGGCAGGGGGTACTGAAGCTTTCTTT. Translation: CASSQAGGTEAFF.

J is TRBJ2-2 and V is TRBV7-8; 9 bases agree with TRBD1. Germline loops: CDR1 SGHVS, CDR2 FQNEAQ. Germline trimming cut 4 bases from V and 5 bases from J; bases unmatched to any gene: 5. The CDR3 contains 15 residues. The CDR3 region is CASSSQGADTGELFF. CDR3 bases: TGTGCCAGCAGCTCACAGGGGGCAGATACCGGGGAGCTGTTTTTT.

The genes are TRBV7-9 and TRBJ2-1, with unresolved D. CDR1 SEHNR and CDR2 FQNEAQ come from the germline V gene (reference sequence). V shed 1 base and J shed 5 bases, with 15 bases lying between them. This CDR3 has 16 residues. Here the CDR3 DNA reads TGTGCCAGCAGCTTAGAGTACGAGCGAGAGGACAATGAGCAGTTCTTC. Translated: CASSLEYEREDNEQFF.

The rearrangement joins TRBV18 to TRBJ2-3; TRBD2 matches at 7 bases. CDR3 length: 14 amino acids. The germline CDR1 and CDR2 sequences are KGHSH and LQKENI. The V segment lost 3 bases and the J segment 5 bases; nucleotides outside the gene matches: 5. The CDR3 bases are TGTGCCAGCTCACCGGGGGGGATCGGAGATACGCAGTATTTT. As protein: CASSPGGIGDTQYF. Full variable domain (outside the CDR3, taken from reference TRBV18 and TRBJ2-3): NAGVMQNPRHLVRRRGQEARLRCSPMKGHSHVYWYRQLPEEGLKFMVYLQKENIIDESGMPKERFSAEFPKEGPSILRIQQVVRGDSAAYFCASSPGGIGDTQYFGPGTRLTVL.